The clone carrying this T cell receptor beta chain was detected ten times or more. The antigen is undetermined. The ends were cut back, 0 bases at V and 2 bases at J, with 21 bases in the middle. Per the germline V gene, CDR1 is DFQATT and CDR2 is SNEGSKA (reference sequence). There are 18 residues in the CDR3. This sample is drawn from a study of T-cell memory formation after mild COVID-19. General observations from the study: The main location of contracting CD4+ clones was CM and EM, and that of contracting CD8+ clones was EMRA. Clones that got smaller from day 15 to 85 had even CD4/CD8, while clones growing later tipped toward CD4+. In pre-infection memory, a portion of responding clones appeared, which suggested that cross-reactive memory joined.

The 5'RACE method, run with constant-segment primers, produced TCR alpha and TCR beta cDNA libraries (carrying sample barcodes and UMIs). Via MiXCR, TCRdb re-called the 5' RACE reads, giving one row per CDR3 protein. Found here are approximately 28,000 distinct CDR3 sequences, 9.5% to 15% of them singletons; the top ten hold about 16%. The receptor was isolated from an adult woman who had mild COVID-19 (a few samples of this study predate the infection). Cell type and time point are not known. Sequenced sample: PBMCs or a T cell subset sorted from them (not recorded which). The chain uses TRBV20-1 and TRBJ2-3; D unclear. The CDR3 DNA reads TGCAGTGCTAGAGAGCCAGAACAGAACCCCCTTTACACAGATACGCAGTATTTT. Its translation is CSAREPEQNPLYTDTQYF.